This TCR beta chain stems from a study of blood T cell repertoires in COVID-19. Study at large: Whether acute or convalescent, the COVID-19 samples came from the United States, Italy and Spain. Sources were T cells, B-cell-depleted T cells, or PBMCs; the material itself was cDNA or gDNA.

In this sample, this clone turned up once. The length of the CDR3 is 11 residues. Germline assignment: CDR1 DFQATT and CDR2 SNEGSKA (reference sequence). Trimming took 5 bases from V and 4 from J, leaving 9 bases between them. Per the study methods: Reference gene primer amplification in the assay estimated nucleated cell counts. Method: immunoSEQ multiplex PCR; TCRdb's copy keeps in-frame clones and lacks some. For V, J and clone size, that table is used; D and trimming come from the DNA. The sample lists about 120,000 clones; about 91% were seen once. The sequencing input was peripheral blood. This sequence joins TRBV20-1 and TRBJ2-7; tentative D call: TRBD1 (5 bases). This receptor was taken from a woman in her 50s with active or convalescent COVID-19. CDR3 sequence reads: CSADDSYEQYF. The DNA for the CDR3 is TGCAGTGCTGACGACAGTTACGAGCAGTACTTC.